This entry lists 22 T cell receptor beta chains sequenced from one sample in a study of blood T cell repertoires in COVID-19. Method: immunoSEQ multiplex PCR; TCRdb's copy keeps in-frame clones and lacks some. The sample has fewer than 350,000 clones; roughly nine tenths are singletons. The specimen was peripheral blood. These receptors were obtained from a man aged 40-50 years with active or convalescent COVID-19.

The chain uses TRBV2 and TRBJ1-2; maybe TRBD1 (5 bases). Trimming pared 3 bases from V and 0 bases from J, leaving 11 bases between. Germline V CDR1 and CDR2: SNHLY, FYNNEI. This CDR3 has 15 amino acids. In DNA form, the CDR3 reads TGTGCCAGCAGTGACAGGGTCCGAGCTAACTATGGCTACACCTTC. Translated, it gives CASSDRVRANYGYTF.

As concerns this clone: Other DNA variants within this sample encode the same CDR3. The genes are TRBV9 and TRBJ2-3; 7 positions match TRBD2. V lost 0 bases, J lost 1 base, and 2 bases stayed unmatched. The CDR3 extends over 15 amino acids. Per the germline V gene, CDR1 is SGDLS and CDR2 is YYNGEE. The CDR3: CASSVEAGGTDTQYF. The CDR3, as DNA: TGTGCCAGCAGCGTAGAGGCGGGAGGCACAGATACGCAGTATTTT.

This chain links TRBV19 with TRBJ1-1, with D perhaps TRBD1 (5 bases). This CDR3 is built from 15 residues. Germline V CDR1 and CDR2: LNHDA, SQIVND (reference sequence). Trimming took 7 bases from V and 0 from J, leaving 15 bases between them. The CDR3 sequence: CASNPGRLMNTEAFF. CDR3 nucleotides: TGTGCCAGTAACCCAGGGAGGCTAATGAACACTGAAGCTTTCTTT.

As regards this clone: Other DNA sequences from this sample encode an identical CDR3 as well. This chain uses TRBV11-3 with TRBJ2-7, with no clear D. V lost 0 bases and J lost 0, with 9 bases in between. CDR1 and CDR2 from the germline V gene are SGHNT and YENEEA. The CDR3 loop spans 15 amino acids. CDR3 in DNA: TGTGCCAGCAGCTTAGATAGTCTGCCCTCCTACGAGCAGTACTTC. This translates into CASSLDSLPSYEQYF.

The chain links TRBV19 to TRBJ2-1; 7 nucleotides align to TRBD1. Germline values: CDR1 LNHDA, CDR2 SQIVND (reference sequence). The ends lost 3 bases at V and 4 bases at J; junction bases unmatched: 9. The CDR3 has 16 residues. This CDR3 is CASSILSQGVYNEQFF. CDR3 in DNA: TGTGCCAGTAGTATTTTAAGCCAGGGGGTATACAATGAGCAGTTCTTC.

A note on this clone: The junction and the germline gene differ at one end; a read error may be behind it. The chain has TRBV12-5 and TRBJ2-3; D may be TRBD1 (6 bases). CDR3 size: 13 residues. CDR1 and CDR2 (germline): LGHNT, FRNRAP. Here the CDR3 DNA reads TGTGCTAGTGGTTTGCGGGACACAGATATGCAGTATTTT. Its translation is CASGLRDTDMQYF. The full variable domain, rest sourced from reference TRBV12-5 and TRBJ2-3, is DARVTQTPRHKVTEMGQEVTMRCQPILGHNTVFWYRQTMMQGLELLAYFRNRAPLDDSGMPKDRFSAEMPDATLATLKIQPSEPRDSAVYFCASGLRDTDMQYFGPGTRLTVL.

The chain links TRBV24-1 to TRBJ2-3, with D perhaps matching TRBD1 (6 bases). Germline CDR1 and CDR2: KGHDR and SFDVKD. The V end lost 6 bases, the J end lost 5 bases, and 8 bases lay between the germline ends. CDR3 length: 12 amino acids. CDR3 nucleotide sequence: TGTGCCACCAGTTCAGGGGAAGATACGCAGTATTTT. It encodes CATSSGEDTQYF.

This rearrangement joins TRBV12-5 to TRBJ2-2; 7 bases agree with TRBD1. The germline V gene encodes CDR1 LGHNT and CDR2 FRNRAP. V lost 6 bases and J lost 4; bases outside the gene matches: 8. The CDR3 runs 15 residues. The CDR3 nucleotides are TGTGCTAGTGGCCCGGTCAGGGGGACCACCGGGGAGCTGTTTTTT. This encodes CASGPVRGTTGELFF.

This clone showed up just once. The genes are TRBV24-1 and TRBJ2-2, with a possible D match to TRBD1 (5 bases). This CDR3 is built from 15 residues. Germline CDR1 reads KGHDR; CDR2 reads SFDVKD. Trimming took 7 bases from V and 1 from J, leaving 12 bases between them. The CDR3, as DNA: TGTGCCACCAGAACAGGTGGCGGGAACACCGGGGAGCTGTTTTTT. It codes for CATRTGGGNTGELFF.

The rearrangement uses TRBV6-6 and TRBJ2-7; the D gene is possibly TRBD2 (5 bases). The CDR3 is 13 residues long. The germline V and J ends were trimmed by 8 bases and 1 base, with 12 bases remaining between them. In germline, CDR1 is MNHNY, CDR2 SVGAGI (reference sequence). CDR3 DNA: TGTGCCAGCTCGCGGGTCCTTTCCTACGAGCAGTACTTC. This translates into CASSRVLSYEQYF.

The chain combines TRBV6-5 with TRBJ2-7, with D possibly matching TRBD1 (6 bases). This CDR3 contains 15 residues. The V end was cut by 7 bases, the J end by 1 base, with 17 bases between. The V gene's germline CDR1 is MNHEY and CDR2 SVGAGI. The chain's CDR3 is CASIDSVTGSYEQYF. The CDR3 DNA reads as TGTGCCAGCATAGATTCAGTGACAGGATCCTACGAGCAGTACTTC.

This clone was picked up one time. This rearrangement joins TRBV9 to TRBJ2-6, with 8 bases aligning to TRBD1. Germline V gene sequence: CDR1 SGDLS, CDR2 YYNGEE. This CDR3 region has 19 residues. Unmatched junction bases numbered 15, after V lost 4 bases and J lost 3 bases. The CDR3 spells CASSSRPGQEVFGANVLTF. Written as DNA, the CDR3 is TGTGCCAGCAGCTCCCGCCCGGGACAGGAAGTCTTTGGGGCCAACGTCCTGACTTTC.

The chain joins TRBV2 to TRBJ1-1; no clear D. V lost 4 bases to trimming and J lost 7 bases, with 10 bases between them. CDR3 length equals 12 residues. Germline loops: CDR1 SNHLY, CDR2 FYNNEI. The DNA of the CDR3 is TGTGCCAGCAGTGGCAGGTACGTTGAAGCTTTCTTT. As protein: CASSGRYVEAFF.

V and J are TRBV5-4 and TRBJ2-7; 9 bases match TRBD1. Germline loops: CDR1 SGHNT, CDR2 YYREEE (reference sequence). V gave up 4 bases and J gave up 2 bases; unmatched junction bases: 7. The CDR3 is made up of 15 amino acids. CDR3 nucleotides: TGTGCCAGCAGCCCCCTGGGGACAGGGACCTACGAGCAGTACTTC. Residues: CASSPLGTGTYEQYF.

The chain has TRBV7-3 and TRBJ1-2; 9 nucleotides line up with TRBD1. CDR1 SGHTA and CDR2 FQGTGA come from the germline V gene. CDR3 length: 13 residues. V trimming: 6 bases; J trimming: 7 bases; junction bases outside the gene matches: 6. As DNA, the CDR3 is TGTGCCAGCAGTAGACAGGGGGATGCTGGCTACACCTTC. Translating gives CASSRQGDAGYTF.

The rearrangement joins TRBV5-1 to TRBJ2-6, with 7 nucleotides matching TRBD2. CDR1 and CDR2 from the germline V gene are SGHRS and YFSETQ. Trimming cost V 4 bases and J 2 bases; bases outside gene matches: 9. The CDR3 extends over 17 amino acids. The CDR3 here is CASSPGGRAAGANVLTF. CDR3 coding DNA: TGCGCCAGCAGCCCCGGGGGGAGGGCGGCTGGGGCCAACGTCCTGACTTTC.

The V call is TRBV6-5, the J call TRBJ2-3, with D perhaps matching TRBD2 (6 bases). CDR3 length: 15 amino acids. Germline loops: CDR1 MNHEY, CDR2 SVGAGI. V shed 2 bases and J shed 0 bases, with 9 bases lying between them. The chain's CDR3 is CASSYGGTSTDTQYF. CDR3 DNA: TGTGCCAGCAGTTACGGGGGGACTAGCACAGATACGCAGTATTTT.

The CDR3 spells CASSEGSGTRELFF. CDR3 in DNA: TGCGCCAGCAGTGAGGGAAGCGGAACCCGGGAGCTGTTTTTT. This rearrangement joins TRBV10-1 to TRBJ2-2; TRBD2 might be the D (5 bases). V was pared by 2 bases and J by 9 bases, with 13 bases between. From germline, CDR1 is WNHNN and CDR2 SYGVQD (reference sequence). The CDR3 has 14 amino acids.

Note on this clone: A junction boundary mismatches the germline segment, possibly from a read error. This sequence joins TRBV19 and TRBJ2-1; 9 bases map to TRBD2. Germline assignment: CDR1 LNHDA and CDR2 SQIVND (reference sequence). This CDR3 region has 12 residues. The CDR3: CASSTGGTSWVF. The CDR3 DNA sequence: TGTGCCAGTAGTACTGGGGGGACTAGCTGGGTCTTC.

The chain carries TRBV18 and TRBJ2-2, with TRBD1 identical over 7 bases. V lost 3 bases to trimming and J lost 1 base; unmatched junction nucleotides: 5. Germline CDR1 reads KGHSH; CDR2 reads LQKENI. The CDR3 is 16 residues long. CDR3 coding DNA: TGTGCCAGCTCACCGCAGACAGGGATGAACACCGGGGAGCTGTTTTTT. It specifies CASSPQTGMNTGELFF.

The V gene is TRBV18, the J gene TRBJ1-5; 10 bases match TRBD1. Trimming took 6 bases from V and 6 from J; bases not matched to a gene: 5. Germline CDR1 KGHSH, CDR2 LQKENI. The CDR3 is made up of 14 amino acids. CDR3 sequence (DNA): TGTGCCAGCTCGCCGACAGGGGGCCTTCAGCCCCAGCATTTT. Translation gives CASSPTGGLQPQHF. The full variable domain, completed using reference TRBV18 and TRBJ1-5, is NAGVMQNPRHLVRRRGQEARLRCSPMKGHSHVYWYRQLPEEGLKFMVYLQKENIIDESGMPKERFSAEFPKEGPSILRIQQVVRGDSAAYFCASSPTGGLQPQHFGDGTRLSIL.

As DNA, the CDR3 is TGTGCCACCAGGGAAGATAGGACAGGGCTGAATACGCAGTATTTT. Protein: CATREDRTGLNTQYF. The genes are TRBV24-1 and TRBJ2-3; 8 positions agree with TRBD1. The CDR3 is 15 residues long. V gave up 7 bases and J gave up 7 bases; unmatched junction bases: 12. From germline, CDR1 is KGHDR and CDR2 SFDVKD.